This note documents a single T cell receptor beta chain sequence. The antigen remains unidentified. The sample comes from a study of cytomegalovirus exposure and HLA in healthy donors. The length of the CDR3 is 16 residues. Germline CDR1 MNHEY, CDR2 SVGAGI. V was trimmed by 2 bases and J by 5 bases, leaving 18 bases between them. Both 60 Vbeta primers and 13 Jbeta primers went into the PCR. TCRdb's copy holds only in-frame clones and misses some; the assay was immunoSEQ multiplex PCR. The sample lists about 160,000 clones; around 78% were seen once. Study findings and constraints: For presence/absence analyses, sequencing depth was assumed to be roughly uniform across donors.

The source is a middle-aged woman in good health and CMV-seronegative. The rearrangement joins TRBV6-5 to TRBJ1-1; no definite D call. The specimen sequenced was PBMCs. In nucleotides, the CDR3 is TGTGCCAGCAGTTACGAAAGCGAGCCGTCGGGGACTGAAGCTTTCTTT. Translation gives CASSYESEPSGTEAFF.